Given below is one T cell receptor beta chain in context. In the study's own analysis: Reference gene primer amplification gave nucleated cell count estimates. Assay: immunoSEQ multiplex PCR; the TCRdb copy retains only in-frame clones and omits some. The V and J calls and clone size are taken from that table; D and trimming were inferred from the DNA. The table records 200,000 to 250,000 clones, roughly 88% of them present only once. This record comes from a study of blood T cell repertoires in COVID-19. Study details: Some COVID-19 samples were acute and others convalescent; all came from the United States, Italy and Spain. Nucleic acid was either cDNA or gDNA, and it came from T cells, B-cell-depleted T cells, or PBMCs.

Participant-given clinical history determined each cohort assignment. This CDR3 contains 14 residues. CDR1 and CDR2 (germline): MNHEY, SMNVEV (reference sequence). V shed 4 bases and J 3 bases; nucleotides not matched to a gene: 5. The source of this sequence is a woman aged 25 to 45 who had been exposed to COVID-19. The chain joins TRBV27 to TRBJ2-7, with 8 nucleotides matching TRBD1. Sequencing was carried out using PBMCs or T cells enriched from blood (not recorded which). CDR3: CASSYDRGGYEQYF. CDR3 nucleotides: TGTGCCAGCAGTTATGACAGGGGTGGCTACGAGCAGTACTTC.